Presented here are 3 T cell receptor beta chains from one specimen sequenced in a study of T cells in women clearing cervical HPV infection (dated by TCRdb to the late 2010s). Receptor amplification or capture employed the immunoSEQ multiplex PCR assay. TCRdb limited this immuneACCESS table to in-frame rearrangements with V and J called. A share of clones is missing; checked studies link under half to unresolved V genes, and the rest is unexplained. Per the sample table, the count is around 19,000 clones. Roughly a sixth of the sample lies in the top ten. Sequencing was carried out using blood buffy coat. Receptor source: a woman between 18 and 69 years old with a cervical HPV16 infection that either progressed to CIN3+ or cleared (not recorded which).

With respect to this clone: Read coverage stops 3 residues before the CDR3 terminus; the germline J gene supplies the remainder. Distinct nucleotide sequences in the sample also encode this CDR3. The V and J genes are TRBV30 and TRBJ1-3, with D possibly being TRBD1 (5 bases). Deletions cut 3 bases from V and 3 bases from J, with 12 bases between. This CDR3 is built from 14 residues. The V gene's germline CDR1 is GTSNPN and CDR2 SVGIG (reference sequence). The covered CDR3 bases are TGTGCCTGGAGCTCGTGGGGGGGTGGAAACACC. This sequence encodes CAWSSWGGGNT. In full, the CDR3 is CAWSSWGGGNTIYF. The variable domain in full, with the rest retrieved from reference TRBV30 and TRBJ1-3, is SQTIHQWPATLVQPVGSPLSLECTVEGTSNPNLYWYRQAAGRGLQLLFYSVGIGQISSEVPQNLSASRPQDRQFILSSKKLLLSDSGFYLCAWSSWGGGNTIYFGEGSWLTVV.

This clone is classed as medium-sized by frequency. The read is 3 residues too short to cover the CDR3 end, so that end is filled in from the germline J gene. The chain has TRBV18 and TRBJ2-3; D gene uncertain. The germline V gene has CDR1 KGHSH and CDR2 LQKENI. The CDR3 runs to 12 residues. V lost 6 bases to trimming and J lost 6 bases, with 10 bases between them. The CDR3 protein is CASSYSSDTQYF. Incomplete CDR3 DNA: TGTGCCAGCTCTTATAGTTCGGATACG.

About this clone: Read data end 3 residues before the CDR3 end; the end is taken from the germline J gene. The gene calls are TRBV19 and TRBJ2-5; 8 nucleotides agree with TRBD2. Losses at the gene ends were 1 base for V and 1 base for J; bases not matched to a gene: 5. Per germline, CDR1 LNHDA and CDR2 SQIVND (reference sequence). The CDR3 has 16 amino acids. The CDR3 loop reads CASSIVAGGLQETQYF. The part of the CDR3 DNA that was read is TGTGCCAGTAGTATAGTGGCGGGGGGCCTCCAAGAGACC.